The present T cell receptor beta chain was sequenced within a study of technical replicates of blood from a handful of donors (dated by TCRdb to 2015 to 2018). CDR1 and CDR2 are read off the germline V gene (reference sequence) as MNHEY and SMNVEV. V loses 5 bases of germline sequence and J loses 5 bases, and the interval between the two ends is 13 bases. From cysteine to phenylalanine, the CDR3 is 14 amino acids long. Only the CDR3 part of the read is kept: 42 bases, read in frame from the first base. With regard to this clone: Which antigen it targets is not known. Base qualities are missing; no much larger clone stands one base away.

Library preparation was by the immunoSEQ multiplex PCR assay. TCRdb carries this immuneACCESS record with in-frame sequences only. Its versions omit some clonotypes, under half of them owing to an unresolved V gene in the studies checked, with the rest unexplained. Across this sample there are roughly 68,000 clones, with approximately 86% seen only once. Of the sample, less than 6.5% falls within the top ten clones. The chain is made from TRBV27 and TRBJ2-1; the D gene is perhaps TRBD1, from 7 matching bases. The source of this sequence is a human donor in good health. Some clones in this sample may be carry-over from other donors' samples. Sequencing was performed on PBMCs. The DNA sequence follows: TGTGCCAGCAGTCCGGCAGGGGGGCACAATGAGCAGTTCTTC. The encoded protein is CASSPAGGHNEQFF.